The clone carrying this TCR beta chain was counted once. Its specificity is not known. The record originates from a study of T-cell memory formation after mild COVID-19. Study summary: Clusters of TCRs were largely donor specific. Study-level findings and limits: Clones contracting over day 15 to 85 were CD4/CD8 balanced, with later expanders leaning CD4+. Largely, contracting CD4+ clones fell within CM and EM, and contracting CD8+ clones within EMRA.

Trimming shortened V by 3 bases and J by 3 bases, and 11 bases separated the two germline ends. The CDR3 totals 14 residues. A 5'RACE reaction primed in the constant segment made cDNA libraries of TCR alpha and TCR beta, and these carried sample barcodes and UMIs. A single record per CDR3 protein comes from TCRdb applying MiXCR to the 5' RACE reads. The sample records more than 300,000 distinct CDR3 sequences, about 13% being singletons. This chain joins TRBV12-3 or TRBV12-4 and TRBJ1-2; D unresolved. Input material: PBMCs or a T cell subset sorted from them (not recorded which). This receptor was taken from a young man who had mild COVID-19 (a few samples of this study predate the infection). Cell type and time point are not known. CDR3 sequence reads: CASSFLQAYYGYTF. The CDR3, as DNA: TGTGCCAGCAGTTTCCTCCAGGCCTACTATGGCTACACCTTC.